The entry below describes one T cell receptor beta chain. This sample was taken from a study of blood T cell repertoires in COVID-19. Study-level background: Material from acute and convalescent COVID-19 was sourced from the United States, Italy and Spain. The cDNA or gDNA used as material had been derived from T cells, B-cell-depleted T cells, or PBMCs.

V dropped 6 bases and J dropped 7 bases, with 16 bases sitting between them. CDR1 and CDR2 (germline): MNHEY, SMNVEV (reference sequence). This CDR3 is 13 amino acids long. In the source study's methods: Researchers report that nucleated cell counts were estimated from reference gene primer amplification. Profiling relied on immunoSEQ multiplex PCR, and the TCRdb table lists in-frame clones only, not all of them. D and trimming come from the DNA, and the V and J calls and clone size come from that table. The sample lists about 370,000 clones, more than 80% seen once, with around 3% in the top ten. The rearrangement joins TRBV27 to TRBJ2-7; tentative D call: TRBD1 (6 bases). Sequencing was done on a sample of peripheral blood. The sequence came from a woman under 40 with COVID-19, enrolled during active disease. Here the CDR3 DNA reads TGTGCCAGCAGCGGGACAAGAGTAAATGAGCAGTACTTC. The encoded protein is CASSGTRVNEQYF.